These 15 T cell receptor beta chains were all obtained from the same sample, sequenced in a study of T-cell reconstitution after alpha-beta-depleted transplantation in children. Unique molecular identifiers were used to barcode this TCRbeta library. TCRdb redid the calling of the PCR reads with MiXCR, one entry per CDR3 protein. The sample holds around 960,000 distinct CDR3 sequences, less than 30% seen once. The starting material was PBMCs, mostly from graft donor cells, obtained 360 days after TCRalphabeta/CD19-depleted stem cell transplant. These receptors were obtained from a boy younger than two who had a stem cell transplant for SCID, so the T cells may come from the graft donor.

Many counts were recorded for this clonotype. The gene calls are TRBV5-5 and TRBJ2-7; D is possibly TRBD1 or TRBD2 (5 bases each). The CDR3 totals 14 residues. The V and J ends lost 2 bases and 2 bases respectively, with 11 bases between them. The germline V gene encodes CDR1 SGHKS and CDR2 YYEKEE (reference sequence). CDR3 in DNA: TGTGCCAGCAGCTTAGGGACGGAGACCTACGAGCAGTACTTC. Amino acid sequence: CASSLGTETYEQYF.

Here the CDR3 DNA reads TGTGCCAGCAGTTTTTCCCCATCAGATACGCAGTATTTT. Translated, it gives CASSFSPSDTQYF. V and J are TRBV27 and TRBJ2-3, with D unresolved. CDR3 length: 13 residues. V shed 3 bases and J shed 4 bases, with 8 bases lying between them. Per germline, CDR1 MNHEY and CDR2 SMNVEV (reference sequence).

This rearrangement joins TRBV5-6 to TRBJ2-5; D possibly matches TRBD1 or TRBD2 (5 bases each). CDR1 is SGHDT and CDR2 is YYEEEE in the germline V gene. The germline V and J ends were trimmed by 4 bases and 1 base, with 23 bases remaining between them. The CDR3 spans 18 residues. CDR3 nucleotides: TGTGCCAGCAGCGTTACGATCGGGGCCCCGAAAATCCAAGAGACCCAGTACTTC. Its protein is CASSVTIGAPKIQETQYF.

This chain connects TRBV4-2 to TRBJ1-1, with D unresolved. The V end lost 3 bases, the J end lost 11 bases, and 16 bases lay between the germline ends. The CDR3 loop spans 13 amino acids. Germline V gives CDR1 LGHNA, CDR2 YNFKEQ. The CDR3 nucleotides read TGTGCCAGCAGCCAGGCAACAGACTGGAGGGCTTTCTTT. Protein sequence: CASSQATDWRAFF.

The chain has TRBV12-3 or TRBV12-4 and TRBJ2-5, with TRBD2 matching 13 bases. The V and J ends lost 5 bases and 3 bases, in that order; junction bases with no gene match: 6. This CDR3 has 16 residues. In DNA, the CDR3 is TGTGCCAGCAGTCCCGGGACTAGCGGGGAAGAAGAGACCCAGTACTTC. Translated, it gives CASSPGTSGEEETQYF.

This clonotype was found a few times. J is TRBJ1-4 and V is TRBV12-3 or TRBV12-4; D is possibly TRBD1 (6 bases). Trimming removed 5 bases at V and 7 bases at J, with 14 bases between. The CDR3 covers 14 residues. CDR3 sequence: CASSPDRTLEKLFF. CDR3 DNA: TGTGCCAGCAGTCCTGACAGGACCCTTGAAAAACTGTTTTTT.

V and J are TRBV20-1 and TRBJ2-3; D gene uncertain. V lost 2 bases and J 1 base, leaving 16 bases between the germline ends. CDR3 length: 16 residues. Germline V gives CDR1 DFQATT, CDR2 SNEGSKA (reference sequence). The CDR3 nucleotides are TGCAGTGCTAGACATACCCTACTTTCCGGCACAGATACGCAGTATTTT. Translating it yields CSARHTLLSGTDTQYF.

This chain uses TRBV12-3 or TRBV12-4 with TRBJ2-7; perhaps TRBD2 as D (6 bases). The CDR3 sequence is 13 residues long. Trimming took 8 bases from V and 3 from J, leaving 14 bases between them. The CDR3 here is CASGAGPVYEQYF. The CDR3, as DNA: TGTGCCAGCGGGGCGGGGCCCGTCTACGAGCAGTACTTC.

This clonotype was recorded a few times. The V and J genes are TRBV12-3 or TRBV12-4 and TRBJ1-5, with D hard to call. V was trimmed by 1 base and J by 6 bases, leaving 13 bases between them. The CDR3 consists of 15 residues. The CDR3, as DNA: TGTGCCAGCAGTTTAGGTGGACGTTTAGGTCAGCCCCAGCATTTT. It specifies CASSLGGRLGQPQHF.

The V and J genes are TRBV29-1 and TRBJ2-3, with D unclear. From germline, CDR1 is SQVTM and CDR2 ANQGSEA. Trimming took 3 bases from V and 8 from J, leaving 18 bases between them. The CDR3 loop spans 14 amino acids. CDR3 residues: CSVELHLRITTQYF. CDR3 bases: TGCAGCGTTGAGCTTCACTTGCGGATAACTACGCAGTATTTT.

V and J are TRBV20-1 and TRBJ2-1, with TRBD1 matching 10 bases. The CDR3 extends over 14 amino acids. CDR1 DFQATT and CDR2 SNEGSKA come from the germline V gene (reference sequence). V shed 6 bases, J shed 4 bases, and the junction held 6 bases outside the gene matches. DNA of the CDR3: TGCAGTGCCCCCAGGACAGGGGGGTACAATGAGCAGTTCTTC. This sequence encodes CSAPRTGGYNEQFF.

In its sample, this clonotype was seen a few times. The rearrangement joins TRBV12-3 or TRBV12-4 to TRBJ1-1, with 7 bases lining up with TRBD1. With 6 bases clipped from V and 2 bases from J, the junction kept 9 bases outside the gene matches. The CDR3 runs 15 residues. The DNA of the CDR3 is TGTGCCAGCAGCTCCCGACAGGGTCGAAACACTGAAGCTTTCTTT. Translating it yields CASSSRQGRNTEAFF.

The chain links TRBV20-1 to TRBJ1-5; tentative D call: TRBD1 (5 bases). Germline CDR1 is DFQATT and CDR2 is SNEGSKA (reference sequence). CDR3 length: 13 residues. V was shortened by 0 bases and J by 4 bases, with 7 bases between the two germline ends. The CDR3 DNA reads TGCAGTGCTAGAGACAGGGCTAATCAGCCCCAGCATTTT. Translating gives CSARDRANQPQHF.

The chain carries TRBV5-6 and TRBJ2-7, with D perhaps TRBD1 (5 bases). CDR3 size: 14 residues. Germline CDR1 is SGHDT and CDR2 is YYEEEE. Trimming pared 4 bases from V and 2 bases from J, leaving 13 bases between. The CDR3 sequence: CASSPGMGPYEQYF. The DNA for the CDR3 is TGTGCCAGCAGCCCTGGGATGGGGCCCTACGAGCAGTACTTC.

The V and J genes are TRBV12-3 or TRBV12-4 and TRBJ1-5; 7 bases are a match to TRBD1. The CDR3 contains 14 residues. V shed 1 base, J shed 9 bases, and the junction held 6 bases outside the gene matches. The CDR3 region is CASSLGQGKGPQHF. CDR3 DNA sequence: TGTGCCAGCAGTTTAGGACAGGGAAAGGGGCCCCAGCATTTT.